This note documents a single T cell receptor (beta chain) sequence. The CDR3 extends over 21 amino acids. Germline V gene data show CDR1 as LGHNT and CDR2 as FRNRAP. V trimming: 0 bases; J trimming: 4 bases; junction bases outside the gene matches: 14. This record belongs to a study of T cells in tuberculosis. Sequencing of TCR-alpha and TCR-beta chains was unpaired. Sequenced by immunoSEQ multiplex PCR; TCRdb stores in-frame clones only, minus some. The sample lists about 59,000 clones; about 86% were seen once. Sorting used thawed, overnight-rested PBMC stained with anti-CD3, a viability dye and GMM-loaded CD1B tetramer. The CD1B tetramers carried C32 glucose monomycolate purified from Rhodococcus equi.

The source material was CD1b-GMM tetramer-negative cells sorted from PBMCs. The rearrangement links TRBV12-5 to TRBJ2-4; TRBD2 agrees at 14 bases. The source of this sequence is an adult woman with latent tuberculosis. The CDR3 region is CASGLVTGGRLAGGVKNIQYF. CDR3 sequence (DNA): TGTGCTAGTGGTTTGGTTACAGGGGGTCGACTAGCGGGAGGGGTAAAAAACATTCAGTACTTC. The full variable domain, in which reference TRBV12-5 and TRBJ2-4 provide the parts outside the CDR3, is DARVTQTPRHKVTEMGQEVTMRCQPILGHNTVFWYRQTMMQGLELLAYFRNRAPLDDSGMPKDRFSAEMPDATLATLKIQPSEPRDSAVYFCASGLVTGGRLAGGVKNIQYFGAGTRLSVL.